The rows below give T cell receptor beta chains drawn from one sample of a study of cytomegalovirus exposure and HLA in healthy donors. Sequencing was performed with immunoSEQ multiplex PCR; in TCRdb, only in-frame clones are kept and a portion is missing. The sample gives 150,000 or so clones, 70% to 80% of which show up once; 13% is in the top ten. The sequenced sample consisted of PBMCs. The origin of the receptors is a middle-aged man in good health and CMV-seropositive. Each CDR3 is given with its conserved first and last residue. D genes are given only for firm matches. Some rows have no size entry. The others give once, few or many, or a class for an expanded clone.

j_call	d_call	clone_size	v_call	cdr3_aa	cdr3_nt
TRBJ2-1	TRBD1	once	TRBV6-5	CASSSGTGGLEQFF	TGTGCCAGCAGTTCCGGGACAGGAGGTTTGGAGCAGTTCTTC
TRBJ1-4	-	-	TRBV2	CASCQPGNEKLFF	TGTGCCAGCTGCCAACCGGGGAATGAAAAACTGTTTTTT
TRBJ2-4	-	few	TRBV6-1	CASSEGHSQYF	TGTGCCAGCAGTGAAGGCCACAGTCAGTACTTC
TRBJ2-3	TRBD2	few	TRBV7-9	CASREGTSGRSADTQYF	TGTGCCAGCAGGGAAGGGACTAGCGGGAGATCGGCAGATACGCAGTATTTT
TRBJ2-7	TRBD1	-	TRBV6-5	CASSLDRGLYEQYF	TGTGCCAGCAGTCTGGACAGGGGGCTATACGAGCAGTACTTC
TRBJ2-1	TRBD2	-	TRBV14	CASGLAGGEQFF	TGTGCCAGTGGACTAGCGGGAGGCGAGCAGTTCTTC
TRBJ2-7	-	-	TRBV27	CASRLLGGYEQYF	TGTGCCAGCAGGCTCCTAGGGGGCTACGAGCAGTACTTC
TRBJ2-7	TRBD1	-	TRBV19	CASRGPGQGHEQYF	TGTGCCAGCCGAGGTCCGGGACAGGGTCACGAGCAGTACTTC
TRBJ2-3	-	-	TRBV30	CAWRSPGPTDTQYF	TGTGCCTGGAGATCGCCGGGTCCCACAGATACGCAGTATTTT
TRBJ2-2	TRBD2	few	TRBV5-6	CASRSYGGRATGELFF	TGTGCCAGCAGGTCGTATGGCGGGAGGGCCACCGGGGAGCTGTTTTTT
TRBJ1-1	-	few	TRBV29-1	CSVVEGRTEAFF	TGCAGCGTTGTAGAGGGGAGGACTGAAGCTTTCTTT
TRBJ1-1	-	once	TRBV19	CASSAANTEAFF	TGTGCCAGTAGTGCGGCGAACACTGAAGCTTTCTTT
TRBJ2-7	TRBD2	-	TRBV4-2	CASSQETAGGSYEQYF	TGTGCCAGCAGCCAAGAAACAGCGGGAGGCTCCTACGAGCAGTACTTC
TRBJ2-3	TRBD2	-	TRBV18	CASSQGTSGSMDTQYF	TGTGCCAGCTCACAGGGGACTAGCGGGAGCATGGATACGCAGTATTTT
TRBJ2-2	-	-	TRBV6-5	CASSPLGNTGELFF	TGTGCCAGCAGCCCACTAGGGAACACCGGGGAGCTGTTTTTT
TRBJ2-2	-	-	TRBV2	CALQGPANTGELFF	TGTGCCCTTCAGGGTCCCGCGAACACCGGGGAGCTGTTTTTT
TRBJ1-1	-	-	TRBV19	CASSTLDRLNTEAFF	TGTGCCAGTAGTACACTAGACAGGTTGAACACTGAAGCTTTCTTT
TRBJ2-3	-	few	TRBV2	CASSTGLDTQYF	TGTGCCAGCAGTACTGGACTAGATACGCAGTATTTT
TRBJ1-2	-	-	TRBV7-9	CSSSPPGNGYGYTF	TGTTCCAGCAGCCCGCCGGGGAATGGCTATGGCTACACCTTC
TRBJ2-1	TRBD2	-	TRBV29-1	CSVVWTSSYNEQFF	TGCAGCGTTGTCTGGACTAGCTCCTACAATGAGCAGTTCTTC
TRBJ2-1	TRBD2	once	TRBV6-1	CASREVLAGTGEQFF	TGTGCCAGCCGTGAAGTACTAGCGGGAACGGGTGAGCAGTTCTTC
TRBJ2-2	-	-	TRBV2	CASGVLASFSGELFF	TGTGCCAGCGGGGTGCTAGCGTCGTTTTCCGGGGAGCTGTTTTTT
TRBJ2-7	TRBD1	few	TRBV5-1	CASSPRATGTGNEQYF	TGCGCCAGCAGCCCCCGGGCGACCGGGACAGGGAACGAGCAGTACTTC
TRBJ2-7	-	once	TRBV5-4	CASSLAGAAGDYEQYF	TGTGCCAGCAGCTTGGCAGGGGCGGCTGGGGACTACGAGCAGTACTTC
TRBJ1-1	-	few	TRBV25-1	CASSEEGRATEAFF	TGTGCCAGCAGTGAGGAGGGCCGCGCCACTGAAGCTTTCTTT
TRBJ2-3	-	-	TRBV29-1	CSVGFRLVSTDTQYF	TGCAGCGTTGGATTTCGGCTAGTCAGCACAGATACGCAGTATTTT
TRBJ2-7	-	-	TRBV7-9	CASSSTIIGPDRLYEQYF	TGTGCCAGCAGCTCGACAATAATCGGACCTGACAGACTCTACGAGCAGTACTTC
TRBJ2-5	TRBD1	-	TRBV10-3	CASDRGPEGETQYF	TGTGCCTCCGACAGGGGCCCAGAAGGGGAGACCCAGTACTTC
TRBJ2-3	-	-	TRBV5-4	CASSSGTEGGFSTDTQYF	TGTGCCAGCAGCTCCGGAACGGAAGGGGGTTTTAGCACAGATACGCAGTATTTT
TRBJ2-1	TRBD1	-	TRBV5-4	CASSLRTGGIYNEQFF	TGTGCCAGCAGCCTTAGGACAGGGGGTATCTACAATGAGCAGTTCTTC
TRBJ1-2	-	-	TRBV7-8	CASSYTGSDYGYTF	TGTGCCAGCAGCTACACCGGGTCTGACTATGGCTACACCTTC
TRBJ2-7	TRBD2	-	TRBV4-3	CASSQGLAGDGPGEQYF	TGCGCCAGCAGCCAAGGACTAGCGGGAGATGGTCCAGGGGAGCAGTACTTC
TRBJ2-7	-	few	TRBV7-9	CSSSPDRSYYEQYF	TGTTCCAGCAGCCCTGACAGGTCTTACTACGAGCAGTACTTC
TRBJ2-1	-	-	TRBV5-1	CASSLEASQHDEQFF	TGCGCCAGCAGCTTGGAGGCTAGTCAGCACGATGAGCAGTTCTTC
TRBJ2-7	TRBD2	-	TRBV2	CASKPAGGIYEQYF	TGTGCCAGCAAACCAGCGGGAGGGATCTACGAGCAGTACTTC
TRBJ1-5	-	-	TRBV5-8	CASSARSNRDQPQHF	TGTGCCAGCAGCGCGCGATCCAACCGGGATCAGCCCCAGCATTTT
TRBJ2-5	TRBD1	-	TRBV6-4	CASNRQGKGAGIQETQYF	TGTGCCAGCAACCGACAGGGGAAGGGTGCTGGGATCCAAGAGACCCAGTACTTC
TRBJ2-5	-	-	TRBV4-2	CASSQVGRGDETQYF	TGTGCCAGCAGCCAAGTAGGCAGGGGTGATGAGACCCAGTACTTC
TRBJ1-2	-	-	TRBV28	CASSLRGGGNHGYTF	TGTGCCAGCAGTTTAAGGGGGGGCGGGAATCATGGCTACACCTTC
TRBJ2-7	-	-	TRBV5-4	CAISRGGVSSYEQYF	TGTGCCATTTCGAGGGGCGGGGTGAGCTCCTACGAGCAGTACTTC
TRBJ1-4	TRBD1	few	TRBV7-9	CASSSGTGEEKLFF	TGTGCCAGCAGCTCCGGGACAGGGGAGGAAAAACTGTTTTTT
TRBJ2-7	TRBD2	-	TRBV4-1	CASSHRGTSGFRSKSYEQYF	TGCGCCAGCAGCCATCGGGGGACTAGCGGGTTCCGCTCGAAATCCTACGAGCAGTACTTC
TRBJ2-5	-	few	TRBV28	CATVTGLAVVRETQYF	TGTGCCACCGTGACTGGGCTAGCTGTAGTCCGGGAGACCCAGTACTTC
TRBJ2-1	TRBD1	-	TRBV6-1	CASPRDRGYNEQFF	TGTGCCAGCCCCCGGGACAGGGGCTACAATGAGCAGTTCTTC
TRBJ2-5	-	few	TRBV10-3	CAISEIRQSLQETQYF	TGTGCCATCAGTGAAATCAGGCAGTCCCTCCAAGAGACCCAGTACTTC